The 16 T cell receptor beta chains below were found in one sample sequenced in a study of blood T cell repertoires in COVID-19. Method: immunoSEQ multiplex PCR; TCRdb's copy keeps in-frame clones and lacks some. The top ten clones hold less than 15% of a sample with fewer than 150,000 clones, around 84% of them seen once. What was sequenced was peripheral blood. Receptors originate from a human donor in a cohort sampled during active COVID-19.

The chain uses TRBV5-8 and TRBJ1-1; maybe TRBD1 (5 bases). Germline V lookup: CDR1 SGHTS, CDR2 YDEGEE. V lost 4 bases, J lost 4 bases, and 20 bases lay in between. This CDR3 is 16 amino acids long. The DNA for the CDR3 is TGTGCCAGCAGCGCGGGACGGCCAGTTTTGGGCACTGAAGCTTTCTTT. As protein: CASSAGRPVLGTEAFF.

The rearrangement uses TRBV6-5 and TRBJ2-7; TRBD1 aligns across 8 bases. Germline CDR1 reads MNHEY; CDR2 reads SVGAGI. The CDR3 runs 13 residues. The trim removed 6 bases at V and 5 bases at J, leaving 6 bases unmatched. The CDR3 bases are TGTGCCAGCAGAAGACAGGGGAAAGACGAGCAGTACTTC. This encodes CASRRQGKDEQYF.

V usage is TRBV2 and J usage is TRBJ2-7, with TRBD1 as a possible D gene (5 bases). CDR1 is SNHLY, CDR2 FYNNEI, per germline. The CDR3 consists of 14 residues. Trimming took off 6 bases at V and 3 bases at J, with 15 bases between the two ends. CDR3 DNA: TGTGCCAGCAGCCCCCAGGCAACAGGCTACGAGCAGTACTTC. Protein: CASSPQATGYEQYF.

This chain links TRBV4-2 with TRBJ2-3; 14 positions agree with TRBD2. V shed 1 base and J 5 bases; nucleotides not matched to a gene: 11. The CDR3 sequence is 19 residues long. Germline CDR1 LGHNA, CDR2 YNFKEQ. CDR3 amino acids: CASSQANRLAGGNGDTQYF. CDR3 bases: TGTGCCAGCAGCCAAGCGAACCGACTAGCGGGGGGGAATGGAGATACGCAGTATTTT.

The chain recombines TRBV15 with TRBJ2-1, with D maybe TRBD1 (6 bases). The germline V gene encodes CDR1 LNHNV and CDR2 YYDKDF (reference sequence). The V gene lost 0 bases and the J gene lost 1 base, with 10 bases spanning the gap. The CDR3 has 16 residues. In DNA, the CDR3 is TGTGCCACCAGCAGAGACAGGGGTGGGTCCTACAATGAGCAGTTCTTC. This encodes CATSRDRGGSYNEQFF.

CDR3 amino acids: CASSPFRGTGGELFF. CDR3 in DNA: TGTGCCAGCAGCCCCTTCCGGGGGACGGGCGGGGAGCTGTTTTTT. The genes are TRBV11-2 and TRBJ2-2; maybe TRBD2 (6 bases). The CDR3 has 15 residues. Looked up from germline, CDR1 is SGHAT and CDR2 is FQNNGV. Between the trimmed V and J ends, which lost 5 bases and 7 bases, there was a span of 17 bases.

This chain links TRBV7-6 with TRBJ2-1; TRBD2 aligns across 9 bases. The trim removed 5 bases at V and 6 bases at J, leaving 20 bases unmatched. CDR3 size: 19 residues. CDR1 and CDR2 (germline): SGHVS, FNYEAQ. The CDR3: CASSTREAWRGGAVNEQFF. The CDR3 nucleotides read TGTGCCAGCAGCACCAGAGAGGCCTGGCGGGGGGGCGCTGTCAATGAGCAGTTCTTC.

This chain uses TRBV21-1 with TRBJ2-2; the D segment call TRBD1 is taken from the table without a DNA check. TRBV21-1 is an annotated pseudogene. There are 10 residues in the CDR3. The CDR3 sequence: CASPAGELFF. The CDR3 DNA reads TGTGCCAGCCCAGCCGGGGAGCTGTTTTTT.

The rearrangement uses TRBV29-1 and TRBJ1-1; maybe TRBD1 (5 bases). CDR3 length: 12 residues. Germline-derived CDR1 and CDR2 are SQVTM and ANQGSEA. V was cut by 8 bases and J by 7 bases, with 17 bases left in between. In DNA, the CDR3 is TGCAGCATGAATGTGGGACTCGGTGAAGCTTTCTTT. It yields the protein CSMNVGLGEAFF.

This clone was detected only once. The chain combines TRBV5-4 with TRBJ1-1, with 7 bases that match TRBD1. Looked up from germline, CDR1 is SGHNT and CDR2 is YYREEE (reference sequence). V trimming: 5 bases; J trimming: 8 bases; junction bases outside the gene matches: 9. The CDR3 contains 13 residues. The CDR3 DNA sequence: TGTGCCAGCAGTAATGTCGGACAGGTCGAAGCTTTCTTT. It translates to CASSNVGQVEAFF. The variable domain in full, with the rest retrieved from reference TRBV5-4 and TRBJ1-1, is ETGVTQSPTHLIKTRGQQVTLRCSSQSGHNTVSWYQQALGQGPQFIFQYYREEENGRGNFPPRFSGLQFPNYSSELNVNALELDDSALYLCASSNVGQVEAFFGQGTRLTVV.

The chain combines TRBV5-5 with TRBJ1-3; D unresolved. Germline assignment: CDR1 SGHKS and CDR2 YYEKEE (reference sequence). The CDR3 length is 14 residues. Between the trimmed V and J ends, which lost 1 base and 0 bases, there was a span of 5 bases. For the CDR3, the DNA is TGTGCCAGCAGCTTGCCGTACTCTGGAAACACCATATATTTT. It translates to CASSLPYSGNTIYF.

In nucleotides, the CDR3 is TGCAGCGTTCCCCCCGGACTAGCTCGAGCTAGGACCGGGGAGCTGTTTTTT. As protein: CSVPPGLARARTGELFF. The V gene is TRBV29-1, the J gene TRBJ2-2, with 8 bases identical to TRBD2. V gave up 5 bases and J gave up 5 bases; unmatched junction bases: 16. The germline CDR1 and CDR2 sequences are SQVTM and ANQGSEA. The CDR3 spans 17 residues.

The rearrangement joins TRBV5-5 to TRBJ2-3; tentatively, D is TRBD2 (5 bases). This CDR3 is built from 15 residues. The V end was cut by 2 bases, the J end by 2 bases, with 12 bases between. Germline values: CDR1 SGHKS, CDR2 YYEKEE (reference sequence). DNA for the CDR3: TGTGCCAGCAGCTTTGGGAGCCTACCCACAGATACGCAGTATTTT. It encodes CASSFGSLPTDTQYF.

This sequence joins TRBV28 and TRBJ1-1; 7 bases line up with TRBD1. Trimming removed 3 bases from V and 1 base from J; junction bases left unmatched: 8. This CDR3 has 16 residues. Germline V gene data show CDR1 as MDHEN and CDR2 as SYDVKM. The CDR3 nucleotides read TGTGCCAGCAGTTTCCCCCCAGGGGGGTGGAACACTGAAGCTTTCTTT. Translated: CASSFPPGGWNTEAFF.

The genes are TRBV28 and TRBJ2-7; maybe TRBD2 (6 bases). V lost 3 bases and J lost 7, with 10 bases in between. The germline V gene has CDR1 MDHEN and CDR2 SYDVKM. This CDR3 spans 12 amino acids. The chain's CDR3 is CASSLGGMEQYF. Written as DNA, the CDR3 is TGTGCCAGCAGTTTGGGAGGCATGGAGCAGTACTTC.

This clone was found a few times. This chain uses TRBV5-1 with TRBJ2-3; 9 nucleotides agree with TRBD1. The CDR3 is 16 amino acids. Trimming took 3 bases from V and 4 from J; bases not matched to a gene: 9. The germline CDR1 and CDR2 sequences are SGHRS and YFSETQ. In nucleotides, the CDR3 is TGCGCCAGCAGCTCCGCTGACAGGGGGGAGTCAGATACGCAGTATTTT. Protein product: CASSSADRGESDTQYF. Full variable domain (remainder filled in from reference TRBV5-1 and TRBJ2-3): KAGVTQTPRYLIKTRGQQVTLSCSPISGHRSVSWYQQTPGQGLQFLFEYFSETQRNKGNFPGRFSGRQFSNSRSEMNVSTLELGDSALYLCASSSADRGESDTQYFGPGTRLTVL.